This TCR beta chain is drawn from a study of T-cell memory formation after mild COVID-19 (dated by TCRdb to 2020 to 2022). Concerning the study at large: TCR sequence clusters from the two donors were largely donor specific. In two donors, T-cell clones that expanded and contracted after mild COVID-19 were followed by sequencing TCRalpha and TCRbeta repertoires longitudinally. The cohort comprised two young, previously healthy adult volunteers, one female and one male. What the study reported, not specific to this receptor: Some responding clones were found in pre-infection memory, which suggests that pre-existing cross-reactive memory T cells took part in the SARS-CoV-2 response. Balanced CD4/CD8 phenotypes were observed for clones contracting from day 15 to 85, whereas a bias towards CD4+ was observed for a second wave of clones expanding from day 15 to 37. Whether the second-wave clones peaking on day 37 were SARS-CoV-2 specific was not confirmed. Contracting CD4+ clones turned up mainly in the CM and EM memory subsets, whereas EMRA was where CD8+ clones were enriched. The study included only two mild cases, and larger cohorts that include severe cases with pre-infection samples were judged to be necessary.

Ficoll-Paque density gradient centrifugation was the method used to isolate PBMCs. This clonotype was seen a handful of times. Its antigen remains unidentified. No base qualities exist here, and no much larger clone lies one base off it. TCRdb shows the sequencer as Illumina NovaSeq 6000. Using 5'RACE with constant-segment primers, TCRalpha and TCRbeta cDNA libraries were constructed, with sample barcodes and unique molecular identifiers added in the process. Trizol reagent was used to extract RNA from every sample. Library amplification was performed in two PCR steps, and a second sample barcode and Illumina TruSeq adapters were introduced in the second step. The libraries were sequenced on an Illumina NovaSeq using 2 x 150 bp paired-end reads. In the authors' own workflow: Demultiplexing of reads and collapsing into UMI-guided consensus sequences were performed with migec v1.2.7. Using mixcr v2.1.11, UMI consensuses were aligned to TRA and TRB V and J templates and then assembled into clonotypes. Expanded or contracted clonotypes were those called significant by both edgeR and NoisET, with noise models trained on biological replicates. edgeR calls used a false discovery rate-adjusted p below 0.01 and a log2 fold-change threshold of 1. As an exploratory analysis of dynamics, PCA with hierarchical clustering was applied to max-normalized trajectories of the 1000 most abundant clonotypes. Each responding clone was given a CD4 or CD8 phenotype based on the CD4+ and CD8+ repertoires, which had been sequenced separately. TCRdb reprocessed the public reads (quality trimming at Q25 with fastp, clone calling with MiXCR) and kept in-frame beta chains. When rows share a CDR3 protein, they turn into one entry using the most common DNA and genes. The V and J calls, along with clone size, are taken from TCRdb and not from the paper's own processing. This sample lists a few hundred thousand distinct CDR3 sequences; roughly 20% were detected once. The ten largest clones take up approximately 12% of the sample.

This sequence originates from an adult woman who had mild COVID-19 (a few samples of this study predate the infection). The sample titles of this study are shuffled in the database, so cell type and time point are left out; the donor was told from shared clones. Sample: PBMCs or a T cell subset sorted from them (not recorded which).

The bases read TGTGCCAGCAGGACAGGGACAGATACGCAGTATTTT. The resulting protein is CASRTGTDTQYF. The rearrangement combines TRBV7-2 with TRBJ2-3, and 7 junction bases match TRBD1. Trimming removed 6 bases from V and 3 bases from J; the gene matches leave 0 bases unexplained. CDR1 and CDR2 are drawn from the germline V gene: SGHTA, FQGNSA. The CDR3 measures 12 amino acids from cysteine to phenylalanine. Only CDR3 DNA is held: 36 bases, read in frame from base 1.